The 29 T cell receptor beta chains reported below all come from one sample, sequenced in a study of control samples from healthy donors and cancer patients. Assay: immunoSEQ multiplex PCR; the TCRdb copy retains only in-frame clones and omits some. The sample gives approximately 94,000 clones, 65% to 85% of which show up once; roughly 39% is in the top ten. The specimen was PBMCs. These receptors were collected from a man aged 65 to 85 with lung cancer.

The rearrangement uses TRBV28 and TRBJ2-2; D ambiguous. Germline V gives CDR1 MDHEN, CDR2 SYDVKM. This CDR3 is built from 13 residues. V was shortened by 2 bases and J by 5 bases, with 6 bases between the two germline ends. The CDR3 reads CASSLRATGELFF. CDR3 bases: TGTGCCAGCAGTTTACGGGCGACCGGGGAGCTGTTTTTT.

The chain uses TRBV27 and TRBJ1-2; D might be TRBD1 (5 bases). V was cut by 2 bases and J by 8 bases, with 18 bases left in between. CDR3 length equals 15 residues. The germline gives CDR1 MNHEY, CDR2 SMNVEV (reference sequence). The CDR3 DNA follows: TGTGCCAGCAGTTTAGTTCTGGGTGGAAGGACAGGCTACACCTTC. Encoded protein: CASSLVLGGRTGYTF.

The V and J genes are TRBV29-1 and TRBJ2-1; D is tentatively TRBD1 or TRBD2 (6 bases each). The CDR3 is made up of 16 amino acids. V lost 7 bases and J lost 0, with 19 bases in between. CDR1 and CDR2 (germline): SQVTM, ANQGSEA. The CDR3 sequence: CSAWGVTGSSYNEQFF. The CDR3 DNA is TGCAGCGCCTGGGGGGTTACAGGGAGCTCCTACAATGAGCAGTTCTTC.

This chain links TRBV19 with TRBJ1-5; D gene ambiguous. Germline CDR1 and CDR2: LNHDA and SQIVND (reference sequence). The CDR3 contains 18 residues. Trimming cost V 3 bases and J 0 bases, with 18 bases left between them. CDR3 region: CASSIPLTGFYSNQPQHF. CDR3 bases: TGTGCCAGTAGTATCCCCCTCACGGGATTTTATAGCAATCAGCCCCAGCATTTT.

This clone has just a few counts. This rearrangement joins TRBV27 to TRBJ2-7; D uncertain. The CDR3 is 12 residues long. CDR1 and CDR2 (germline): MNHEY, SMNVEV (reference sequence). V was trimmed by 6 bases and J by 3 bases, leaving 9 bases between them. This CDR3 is CASRRTIYEQYF. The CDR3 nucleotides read TGTGCCAGCAGACGTACAATCTACGAGCAGTACTTC.

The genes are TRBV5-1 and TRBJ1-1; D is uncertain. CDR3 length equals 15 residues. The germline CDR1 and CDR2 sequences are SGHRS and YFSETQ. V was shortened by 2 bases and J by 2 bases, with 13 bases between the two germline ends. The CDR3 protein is CASSLYGVGNTEAFF. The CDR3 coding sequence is TGCGCCAGCAGCTTATATGGGGTGGGAAACACTGAAGCTTTCTTT.

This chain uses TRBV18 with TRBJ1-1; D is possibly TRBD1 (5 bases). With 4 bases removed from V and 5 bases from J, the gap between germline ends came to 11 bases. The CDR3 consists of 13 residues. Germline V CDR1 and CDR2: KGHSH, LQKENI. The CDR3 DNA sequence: TGTGCCAGCTCACGTGGACATCCTACTGAAGCTTTCTTT. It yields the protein CASSRGHPTEAFF.

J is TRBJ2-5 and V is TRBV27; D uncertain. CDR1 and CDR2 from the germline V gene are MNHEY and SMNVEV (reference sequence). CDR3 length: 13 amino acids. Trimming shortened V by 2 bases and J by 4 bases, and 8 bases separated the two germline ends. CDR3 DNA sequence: TGTGCCAGCAGTTTAAAATTTGGAGAGACCCAGTACTTC. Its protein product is CASSLKFGETQYF.

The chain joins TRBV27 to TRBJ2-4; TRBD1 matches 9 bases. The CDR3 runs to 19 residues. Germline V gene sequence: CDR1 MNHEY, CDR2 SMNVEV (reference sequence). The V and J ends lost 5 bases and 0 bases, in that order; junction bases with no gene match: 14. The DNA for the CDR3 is TGTGCCAGCAGTCCTACCCCGGGGAACAGGGGGCTAGCCAAAAACATTCAGTACTTC. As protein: CASSPTPGNRGLAKNIQYF.

The CDR3 is CASSSRGNNEQFF. CDR3 DNA: TGTGCCAGCAGCTCCCGGGGGAACAATGAGCAGTTCTTC. V and J are TRBV6-1 and TRBJ2-1, with D possibly matching TRBD2 (6 bases). The length of the CDR3 is 13 residues. The germline CDR1 and CDR2 sequences are MNHNS and SASEGT. The ends were cut back, 6 bases at V and 5 bases at J, with 11 bases in the middle.

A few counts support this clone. CDR3 coding DNA: TGTGCCAGCAGCCATCGGACTAACAATGAGCAGTTCTTC. Translation gives CASSHRTNNEQFF. The chain uses TRBV3-1 (or the pseudogene TRBV3-2) and TRBJ2-1, with D possibly matching TRBD2 (6 bases). Germline CDR1 and CDR2: LGHDT and YNNKEL (reference sequence). V was pared by 3 bases and J by 5 bases, with 8 bases between. CDR3 size: 13 residues.

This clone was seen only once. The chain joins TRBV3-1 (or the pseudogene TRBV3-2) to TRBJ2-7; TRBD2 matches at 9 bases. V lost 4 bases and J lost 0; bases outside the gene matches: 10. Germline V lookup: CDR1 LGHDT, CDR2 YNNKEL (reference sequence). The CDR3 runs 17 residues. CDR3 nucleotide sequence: TGTGCCAGCAGCCGAAATAGCGGGGGCTCCATCTCCTACGAGCAGTACTTC. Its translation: CASSRNSGGSISYEQYF.

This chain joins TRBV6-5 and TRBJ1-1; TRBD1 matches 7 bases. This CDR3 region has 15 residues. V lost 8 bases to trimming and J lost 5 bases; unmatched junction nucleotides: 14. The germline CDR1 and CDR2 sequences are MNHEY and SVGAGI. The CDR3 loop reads CASVPPKGARTEAFF. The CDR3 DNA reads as TGTGCCAGCGTCCCCCCGAAGGGGGCGAGGACTGAAGCTTTCTTT.

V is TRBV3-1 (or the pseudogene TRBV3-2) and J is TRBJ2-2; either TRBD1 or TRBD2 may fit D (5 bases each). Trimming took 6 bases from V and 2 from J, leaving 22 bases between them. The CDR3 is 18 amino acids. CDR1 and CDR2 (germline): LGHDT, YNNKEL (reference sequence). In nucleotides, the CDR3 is TGTGCCAGCAGTGCAATACGGCCCGGGACGAGAAACACCGGGGAGCTGTTTTTT. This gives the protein CASSAIRPGTRNTGELFF.

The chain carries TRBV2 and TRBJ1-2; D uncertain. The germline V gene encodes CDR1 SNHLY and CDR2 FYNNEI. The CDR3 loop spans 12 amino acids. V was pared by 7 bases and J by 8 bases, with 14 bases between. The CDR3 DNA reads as TGTGCCAGCACCGTGGTAGGGATGGGCTACACCTTC. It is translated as CASTVVGMGYTF.

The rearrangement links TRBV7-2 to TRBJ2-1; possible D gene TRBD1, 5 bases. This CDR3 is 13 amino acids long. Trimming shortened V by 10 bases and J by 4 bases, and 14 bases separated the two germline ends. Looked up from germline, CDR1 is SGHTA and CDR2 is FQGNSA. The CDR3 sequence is CAISTRGYNEQFF. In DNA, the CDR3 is TGTGCCATCTCGACAAGGGGTTACAATGAGCAGTTCTTC.

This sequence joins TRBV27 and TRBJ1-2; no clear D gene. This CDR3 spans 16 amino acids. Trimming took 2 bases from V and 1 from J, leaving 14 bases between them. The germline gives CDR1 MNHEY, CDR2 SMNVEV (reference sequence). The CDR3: CASSLTPPWGNYGYTF. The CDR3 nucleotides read TGTGCCAGCAGTTTAACCCCACCTTGGGGTAACTATGGCTACACCTTC.

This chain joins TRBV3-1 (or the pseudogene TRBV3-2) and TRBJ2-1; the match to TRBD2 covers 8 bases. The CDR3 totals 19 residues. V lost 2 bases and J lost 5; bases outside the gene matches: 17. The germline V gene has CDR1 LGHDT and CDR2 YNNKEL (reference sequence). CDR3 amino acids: CASSQLLKKRGPADNEQFF. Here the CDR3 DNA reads TGTGCCAGCAGCCAACTCCTTAAGAAGCGGGGGCCAGCAGACAATGAGCAGTTCTTC.

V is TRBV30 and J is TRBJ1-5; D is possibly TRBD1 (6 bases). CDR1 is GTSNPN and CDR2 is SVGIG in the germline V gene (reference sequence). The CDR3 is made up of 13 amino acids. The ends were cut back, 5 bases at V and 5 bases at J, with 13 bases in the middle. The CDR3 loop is CAWARRGDQPQHF. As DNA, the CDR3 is TGTGCCTGGGCGAGAAGGGGGGATCAGCCCCAGCATTTT. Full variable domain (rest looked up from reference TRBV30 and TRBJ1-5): SQTIHQWPATLVQPVGSPLSLECTVEGTSNPNLYWYRQAAGRGLQLLFYSVGIGQISSEVPQNLSASRPQDRQFILSSKKLLLSDSGFYLCAWARRGDQPQHFGDGTRLSIL.

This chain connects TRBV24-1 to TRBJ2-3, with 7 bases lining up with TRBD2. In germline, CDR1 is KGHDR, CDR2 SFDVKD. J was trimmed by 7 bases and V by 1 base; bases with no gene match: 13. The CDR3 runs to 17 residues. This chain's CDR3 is CATSDFPSRTGLNTQYF. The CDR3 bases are TGTGCCACCAGTGATTTCCCAAGCAGAACGGGACTAAATACGCAGTATTTT.

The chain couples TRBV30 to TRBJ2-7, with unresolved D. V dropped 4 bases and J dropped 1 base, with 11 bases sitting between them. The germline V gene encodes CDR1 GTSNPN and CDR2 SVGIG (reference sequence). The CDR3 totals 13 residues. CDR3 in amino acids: CAWTPARSYEQYF. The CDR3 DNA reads TGTGCCTGGACCCCGGCCAGGTCCTACGAGCAGTACTTC.

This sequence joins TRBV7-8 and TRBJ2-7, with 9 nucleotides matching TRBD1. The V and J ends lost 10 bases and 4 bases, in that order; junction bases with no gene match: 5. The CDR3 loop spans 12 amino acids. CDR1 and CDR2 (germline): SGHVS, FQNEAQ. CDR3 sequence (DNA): TGTGCCACTGCGGACAGGGGATACGAGCAGTACTTC. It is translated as CATADRGYEQYF.

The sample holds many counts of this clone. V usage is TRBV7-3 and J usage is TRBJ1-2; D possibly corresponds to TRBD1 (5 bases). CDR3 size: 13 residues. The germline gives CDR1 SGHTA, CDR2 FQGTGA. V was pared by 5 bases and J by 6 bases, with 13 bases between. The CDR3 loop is CASSPSGGNGYTF. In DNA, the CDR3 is TGTGCCAGCAGCCCAAGCGGGGGAAATGGCTACACCTTC.

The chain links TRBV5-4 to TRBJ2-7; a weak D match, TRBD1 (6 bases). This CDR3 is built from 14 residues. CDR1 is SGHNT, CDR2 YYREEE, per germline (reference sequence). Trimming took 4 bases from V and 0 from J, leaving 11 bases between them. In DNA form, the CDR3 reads TGTGCCAGCAGCGCCGGGACATTCTCCTACGAGCAGTACTTC. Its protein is CASSAGTFSYEQYF.

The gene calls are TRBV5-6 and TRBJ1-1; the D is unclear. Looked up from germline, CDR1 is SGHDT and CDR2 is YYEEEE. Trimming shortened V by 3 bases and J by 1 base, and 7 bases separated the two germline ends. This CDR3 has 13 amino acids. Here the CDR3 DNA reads TGTGCCAGCAGCTCGGGCGAGAACACTGAAGCTTTCTTT. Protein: CASSSGENTEAFF.

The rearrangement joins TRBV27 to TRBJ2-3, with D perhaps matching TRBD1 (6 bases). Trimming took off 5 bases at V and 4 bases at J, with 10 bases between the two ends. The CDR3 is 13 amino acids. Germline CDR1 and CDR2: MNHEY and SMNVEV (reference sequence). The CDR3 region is CASSPRGPDTQYF. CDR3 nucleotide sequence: TGTGCCAGCAGTCCCAGGGGCCCAGATACGCAGTATTTT.

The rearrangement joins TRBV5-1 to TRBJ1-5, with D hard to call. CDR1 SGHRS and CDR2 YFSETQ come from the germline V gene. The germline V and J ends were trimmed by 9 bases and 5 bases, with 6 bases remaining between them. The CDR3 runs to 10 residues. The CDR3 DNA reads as TGCGCCATCTCCTATCAGCCCCAGCATTTT. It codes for CAISYQPQHF.

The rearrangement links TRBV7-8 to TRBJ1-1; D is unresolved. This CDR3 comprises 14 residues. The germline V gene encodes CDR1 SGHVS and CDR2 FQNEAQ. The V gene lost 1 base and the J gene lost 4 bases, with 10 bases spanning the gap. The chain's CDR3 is CASSLGSRTTEAFF. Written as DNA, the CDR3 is TGTGCCAGCAGCTTAGGCTCCAGGACCACTGAAGCTTTCTTT.

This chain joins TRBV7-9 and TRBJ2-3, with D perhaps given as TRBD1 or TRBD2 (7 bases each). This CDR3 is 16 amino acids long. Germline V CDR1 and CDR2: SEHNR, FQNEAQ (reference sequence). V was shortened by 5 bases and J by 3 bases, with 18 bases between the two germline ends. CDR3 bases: TGTGCCAGCAGCCCGCAGGGGGGGGGTGGGACAGATACGCAGTATTTT. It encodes CASSPQGGGGTDTQYF.